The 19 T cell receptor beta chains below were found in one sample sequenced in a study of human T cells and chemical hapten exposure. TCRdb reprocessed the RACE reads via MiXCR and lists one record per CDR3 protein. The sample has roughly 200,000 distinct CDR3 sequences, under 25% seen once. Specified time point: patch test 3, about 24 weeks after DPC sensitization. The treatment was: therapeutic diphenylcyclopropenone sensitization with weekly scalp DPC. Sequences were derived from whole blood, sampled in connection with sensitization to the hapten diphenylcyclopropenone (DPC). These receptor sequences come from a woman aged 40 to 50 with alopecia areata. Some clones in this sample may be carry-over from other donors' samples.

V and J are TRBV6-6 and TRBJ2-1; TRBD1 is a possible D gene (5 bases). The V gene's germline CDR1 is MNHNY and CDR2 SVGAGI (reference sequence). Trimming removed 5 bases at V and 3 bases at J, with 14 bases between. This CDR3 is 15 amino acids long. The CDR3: CASSPQGQSYNEQFF. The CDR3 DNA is TGTGCCAGCAGTCCCCAGGGCCAGAGCTACAATGAGCAGTTCTTC.

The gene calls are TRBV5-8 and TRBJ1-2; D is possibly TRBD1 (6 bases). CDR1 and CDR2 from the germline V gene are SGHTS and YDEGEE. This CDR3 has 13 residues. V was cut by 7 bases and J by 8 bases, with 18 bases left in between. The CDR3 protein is CASSRGPWDGYTF. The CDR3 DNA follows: TGTGCCAGCTCCAGGGGCCCGTGGGACGGCTACACCTTC.

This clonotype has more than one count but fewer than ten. The CDR3 reads CSVESGSGGETQYF. Here the CDR3 DNA reads TGCAGCGTCGAGTCAGGGTCGGGGGGGGAGACCCAGTACTTC. The chain joins TRBV29-1 to TRBJ2-5, with 8 bases identical to TRBD2. Trimming cost V 6 bases and J 5 bases; bases outside gene matches: 11. This CDR3 contains 14 residues. Germline V lookup: CDR1 SQVTM, CDR2 ANQGSEA.

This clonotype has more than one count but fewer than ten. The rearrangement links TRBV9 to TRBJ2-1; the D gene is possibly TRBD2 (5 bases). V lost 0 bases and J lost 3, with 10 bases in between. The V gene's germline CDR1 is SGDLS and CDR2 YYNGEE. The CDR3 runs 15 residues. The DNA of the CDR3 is TGTGCCAGCAGCGTAGGTTTCGAGGGCTACAATGAGCAGTTCTTC. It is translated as CASSVGFEGYNEQFF. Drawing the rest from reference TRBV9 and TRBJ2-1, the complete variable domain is DSGVTQTPKHLITATGQRVTLRCSPRSGDLSVYWYQQSLDQGLQFLIQYYNGEERAKGNILERFSAQQFPDLHSELNLSSLELGDSALYFCASSVGFEGYNEQFFGPGTRLTVL.

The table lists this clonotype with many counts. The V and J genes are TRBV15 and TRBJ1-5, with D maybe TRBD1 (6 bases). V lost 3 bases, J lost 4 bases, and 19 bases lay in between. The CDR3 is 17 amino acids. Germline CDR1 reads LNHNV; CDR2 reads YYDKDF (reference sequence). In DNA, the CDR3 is TGTGCCACCAGCAGGGGATACAGGGAGAGGATAAATCAGCCCCAGCATTTT. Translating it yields CATSRGYRERINQPQHF.

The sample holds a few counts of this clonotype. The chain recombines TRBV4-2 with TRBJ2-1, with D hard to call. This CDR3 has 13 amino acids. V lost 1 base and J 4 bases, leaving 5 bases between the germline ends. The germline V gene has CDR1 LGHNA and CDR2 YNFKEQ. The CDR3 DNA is TGTGCCAGCAGCCAAGCGGAGTACAATGAGCAGTTCTTC. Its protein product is CASSQAEYNEQFF.

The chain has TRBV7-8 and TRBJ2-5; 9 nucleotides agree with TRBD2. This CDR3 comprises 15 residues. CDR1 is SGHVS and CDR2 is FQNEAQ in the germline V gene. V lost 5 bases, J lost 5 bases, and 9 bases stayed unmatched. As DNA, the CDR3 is TGTGCCAGCAGCCGATTTAGCGGGAGTATGGAGACCCAGTACTTC. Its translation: CASSRFSGSMETQYF.

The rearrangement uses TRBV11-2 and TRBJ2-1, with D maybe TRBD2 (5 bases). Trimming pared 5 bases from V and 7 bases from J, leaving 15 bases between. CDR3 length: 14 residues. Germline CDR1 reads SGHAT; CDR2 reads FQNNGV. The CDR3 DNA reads TGTGCCAGCAGCCGCGGGCAGGTCTGGAATGAGCAGTTCTTC. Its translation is CASSRGQVWNEQFF. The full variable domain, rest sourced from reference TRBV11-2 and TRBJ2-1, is EAGVAQSPRYKIIEKRQSVAFWCNPISGHATLYWYQQILGQGPKLLIQFQNNGVVDDSQLPKDRFSAERLKGVDSTLKIQPAKLEDSAVYLCASSRGQVWNEQFFGPGTRLTVL.

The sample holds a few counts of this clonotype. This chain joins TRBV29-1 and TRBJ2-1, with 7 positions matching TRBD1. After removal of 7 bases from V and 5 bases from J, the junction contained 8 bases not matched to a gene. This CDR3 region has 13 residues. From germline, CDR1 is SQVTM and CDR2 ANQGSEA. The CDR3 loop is CSAIRDRNNEQFF. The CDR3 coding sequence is TGCAGCGCAATCCGGGACAGAAACAATGAGCAGTTCTTC.

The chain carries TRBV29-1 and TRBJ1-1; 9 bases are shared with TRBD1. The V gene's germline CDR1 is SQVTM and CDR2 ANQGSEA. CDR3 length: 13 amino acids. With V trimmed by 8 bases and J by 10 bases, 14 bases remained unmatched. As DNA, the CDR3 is TGCAGCACTGGGGAGGGACAGGGAGTTTCAGCTTTCTTT. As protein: CSTGEGQGVSAFF.

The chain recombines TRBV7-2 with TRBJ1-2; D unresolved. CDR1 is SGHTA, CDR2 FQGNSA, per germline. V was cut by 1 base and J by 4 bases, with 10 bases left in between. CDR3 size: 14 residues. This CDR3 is CASSLGPDSYGYTF. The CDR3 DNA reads TGTGCCAGCAGCTTAGGTCCGGACTCCTATGGCTACACCTTC.

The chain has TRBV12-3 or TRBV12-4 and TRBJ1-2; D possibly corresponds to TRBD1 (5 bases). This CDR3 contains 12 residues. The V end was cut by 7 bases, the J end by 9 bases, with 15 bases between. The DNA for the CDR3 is TGTGCCAGCACCCGGGACGGACTCCGCTACACCTTC. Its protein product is CASTRDGLRYTF.

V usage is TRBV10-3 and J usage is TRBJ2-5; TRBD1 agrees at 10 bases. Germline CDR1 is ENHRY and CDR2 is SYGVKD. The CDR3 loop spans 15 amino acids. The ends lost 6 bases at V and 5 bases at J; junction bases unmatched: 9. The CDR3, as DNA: TGTGCCATCAGGAAATTCGGGACAGGGGCGGAGACCCAGTACTTC. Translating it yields CAIRKFGTGAETQYF.

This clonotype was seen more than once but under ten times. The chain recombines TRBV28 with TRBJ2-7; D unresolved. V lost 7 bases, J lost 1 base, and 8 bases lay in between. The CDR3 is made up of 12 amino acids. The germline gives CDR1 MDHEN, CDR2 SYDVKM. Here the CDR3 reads CASNAASYEQYF. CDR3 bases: TGTGCCAGCAATGCGGCATCCTACGAGCAGTACTTC.

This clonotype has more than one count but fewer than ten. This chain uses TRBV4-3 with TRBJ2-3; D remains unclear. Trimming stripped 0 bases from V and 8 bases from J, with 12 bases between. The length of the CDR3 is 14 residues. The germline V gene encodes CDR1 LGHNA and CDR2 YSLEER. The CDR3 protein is CASSQDTGPVTQYF. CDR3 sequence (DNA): TGCGCCAGCAGCCAAGACACGGGCCCAGTTACGCAGTATTTT.

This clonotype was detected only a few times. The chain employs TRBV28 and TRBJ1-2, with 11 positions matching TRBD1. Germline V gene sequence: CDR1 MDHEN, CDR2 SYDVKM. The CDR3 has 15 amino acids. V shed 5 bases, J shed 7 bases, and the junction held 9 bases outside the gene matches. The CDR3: CASSAGQGERGGYTF. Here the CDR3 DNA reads TGTGCCAGCAGTGCGGGACAGGGGGAGAGGGGTGGCTACACCTTC.

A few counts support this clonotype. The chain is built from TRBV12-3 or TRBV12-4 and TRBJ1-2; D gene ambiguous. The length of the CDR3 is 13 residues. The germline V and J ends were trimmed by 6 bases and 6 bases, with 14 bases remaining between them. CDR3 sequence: CASSQPVHDGYTF. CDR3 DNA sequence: TGTGCCAGCAGCCAACCGGTACATGATGGCTACACCTTC.

CDR3 loop: CASRPSFQGEQYF. As DNA, the CDR3 is TGTGCCAGCAGACCCTCTTTTCAGGGCGAGCAGTACTTC. The chain employs TRBV6-2 or TRBV6-3 and TRBJ2-7, with a tentative D call TRBD1 (5 bases). Trimming pared 6 bases from V and 6 bases from J, leaving 15 bases between. The CDR3 covers 13 residues. Germline loops: CDR1 MNHEY, CDR2 SVGEGT.

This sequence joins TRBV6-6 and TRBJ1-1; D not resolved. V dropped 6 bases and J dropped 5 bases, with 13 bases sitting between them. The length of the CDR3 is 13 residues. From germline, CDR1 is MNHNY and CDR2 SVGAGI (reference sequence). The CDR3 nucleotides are TGTGCCAGCAGCCCTATCATCGGGACTGAAGCTTTCTTT. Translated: CASSPIIGTEAFF.